What follows are 11 T cell receptor beta chains derived from one specimen sequenced in a study of T cell responses to AZD1222 COVID-19 vaccine. Sequenced by immunoSEQ multiplex PCR; TCRdb stores in-frame clones only, minus some. The repertoire holds 95,000 to 150,000 clones, with around 93% as singletons. The sample consisted of peripheral blood, taken 28 days after the second AZD1222 dose. The receptor source for this set is an adult who received the AZD1222 COVID-19 vaccine.

This clone came up a few times. V gene TRBV6-1 combines with J gene TRBJ1-5, with unresolved D. The CDR3 covers 15 residues. Trimming removed 2 bases at V and 7 bases at J, with 15 bases between. CDR1 MNHNS and CDR2 SASEGT come from the germline V gene. The chain's CDR3 is CASSEMVGSWQPQHF. The CDR3, as DNA: TGTGCCAGCAGTGAAATGGTTGGGTCTTGGCAGCCCCAGCATTTT.

This chain uses TRBV29-1 with TRBJ1-5; TRBD1 matches 7 bases. Trimming at V came to 4 bases and at J to 4 bases, leaving 7 bases not matched to a gene. Germline V gene lookup returns CDR1 SQVTM and CDR2 ANQGSEA. This CDR3 has 14 residues. The CDR3 nucleotides read TGCAGCGTTGTTGTAGGGGGCCAAAATCAGCCCCAGCATTTT. Its translation: CSVVVGGQNQPQHF. The full variable domain, with the rest looked up from reference TRBV29-1 and TRBJ1-5, is SAVISQKPSRDICQRGTSLTIQCQVDSQVTMMFWYRQQPGQSLTLIATANQGSEATYESGFVIDKFPISRPNLTFSTLTVSNMSPEDSSIYLCSVVVGGQNQPQHFGDGTRLSIL.

V usage is TRBV5-1 and J usage is TRBJ1-3; possibly TRBD1 for D (6 bases). Trimming took off 4 bases at V and 1 base at J, with 15 bases between the two ends. The CDR3 contains 16 residues. Germline-derived CDR1 and CDR2 are SGHRS and YFSETQ. CDR3 sequence: CASSDTGRPSGNTIYF. The CDR3 region has the DNA TGCGCCAGCAGCGATACAGGGCGCCCATCTGGAAACACCATATATTTT.

The rearrangement joins TRBV6-2 or TRBV6-3 to TRBJ1-2, with unresolved D. The CDR3 totals 12 residues. V was clipped by 0 bases and J by 8 bases, with 7 bases between them. Germline CDR1 and CDR2: MNHEY and SVGEGT. The CDR3 sequence: CASSYSLKGYTF. The CDR3 coding sequence is TGTGCCAGCAGTTACTCCCTGAAAGGCTACACCTTC.

This sequence joins TRBV24-1 and TRBJ1-5, with TRBD1 identical over 7 bases. Germline trimming cut 4 bases from V and 2 bases from J; bases unmatched to any gene: 10. This CDR3 is 17 amino acids long. CDR1 and CDR2 (germline): KGHDR, SFDVKD. The CDR3 protein is CATSDPEEGAGNQPQHF. CDR3 nucleotides: TGTGCCACCAGTGACCCCGAAGAGGGGGCCGGCAATCAGCCCCAGCATTTT.

The CDR3 sequence is CASRDSRGISTDTQYF. CDR3 bases: TGCGCCAGCAGGGACTCCCGGGGGATAAGCACAGATACGCAGTATTTT. V gene TRBV5-1 combines with J gene TRBJ2-3; tentative D call: TRBD2 (6 bases). The CDR3 totals 16 residues. The germline CDR1 and CDR2 sequences are SGHRS and YFSETQ. The V and J ends lost 5 bases and 0 bases respectively, with 16 bases between them.

Concerning this clone: This same CDR3 is encoded by further DNA sequences in the sample. This chain uses TRBV7-2 with TRBJ1-5, with D perhaps TRBD1 (6 bases). CDR1 and CDR2 (germline): SGHTA, FQGNSA. The CDR3 totals 13 residues. Trimming cost V 3 bases and J 5 bases, with 8 bases left between them. CDR3 coding DNA: TGTGCCAGCAGCTTGGACAGAGATCAGCCCCAGCATTTT. It yields the protein CASSLDRDQPQHF.

This chain joins TRBV28 and TRBJ2-1; the match to TRBD2 covers 12 bases. Unmatched junction bases numbered 6, after V lost 0 bases and J lost 9 bases. The germline V gene encodes CDR1 MDHEN and CDR2 SYDVKM. The CDR3 spans 16 residues. CDR3 loop: CASSLWLAGGPSEQFF. In nucleotides, the CDR3 is TGTGCCAGCAGTTTATGGCTAGCGGGAGGGCCGAGTGAGCAGTTCTTC.

The J gene is TRBJ2-7, the V gene TRBV6-5; possible D gene TRBD2, 6 bases. V gave up 6 bases and J gave up 0 bases, with 15 bases separating them. This CDR3 spans 15 amino acids. The germline gives CDR1 MNHEY, CDR2 SVGAGI. As DNA, the CDR3 is TGTGCCAGCAGAATGGTGGAGGGGACCTCCTACGAGCAGTACTTC. Its translation: CASRMVEGTSYEQYF.

This chain uses TRBV25-1 with TRBJ2-7; D gene ambiguous. V was cut by 2 bases and J by 7 bases, with 27 bases left in between. The germline V gene has CDR1 MGHDK and CDR2 SYGVNS. There are 18 residues in the CDR3. The CDR3 loop reads CASSERALAGYHPREQYF. The DNA for the CDR3 is TGTGCCAGCAGTGAACGAGCGTTAGCAGGCTACCACCCTCGTGAGCAGTACTTC.

CDR3: CASSHRQGLYEQFF. The CDR3 nucleotides read TGCGCCAGCAGCCATCGACAGGGTCTCTATGAGCAGTTCTTC. The chain is built from TRBV4-1 and TRBJ2-1, with 7 bases matching TRBD1. CDR3 size: 14 residues. Germline CDR1 is MGHRA and CDR2 is YSYEKL. V shed 3 bases and J 8 bases; nucleotides not matched to a gene: 7.